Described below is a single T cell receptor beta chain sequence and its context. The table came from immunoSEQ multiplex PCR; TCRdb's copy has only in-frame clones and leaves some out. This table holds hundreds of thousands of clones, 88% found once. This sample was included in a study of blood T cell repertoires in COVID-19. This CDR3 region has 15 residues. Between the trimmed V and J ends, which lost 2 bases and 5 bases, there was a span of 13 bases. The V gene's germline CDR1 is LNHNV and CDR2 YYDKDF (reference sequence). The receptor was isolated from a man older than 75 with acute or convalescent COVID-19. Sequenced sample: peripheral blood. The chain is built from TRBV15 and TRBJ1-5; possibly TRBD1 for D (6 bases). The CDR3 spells CATSRLLTGYQPQHF. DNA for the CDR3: TGTGCCACCAGCAGACTCCTTACAGGGTATCAGCCCCAGCATTTT.